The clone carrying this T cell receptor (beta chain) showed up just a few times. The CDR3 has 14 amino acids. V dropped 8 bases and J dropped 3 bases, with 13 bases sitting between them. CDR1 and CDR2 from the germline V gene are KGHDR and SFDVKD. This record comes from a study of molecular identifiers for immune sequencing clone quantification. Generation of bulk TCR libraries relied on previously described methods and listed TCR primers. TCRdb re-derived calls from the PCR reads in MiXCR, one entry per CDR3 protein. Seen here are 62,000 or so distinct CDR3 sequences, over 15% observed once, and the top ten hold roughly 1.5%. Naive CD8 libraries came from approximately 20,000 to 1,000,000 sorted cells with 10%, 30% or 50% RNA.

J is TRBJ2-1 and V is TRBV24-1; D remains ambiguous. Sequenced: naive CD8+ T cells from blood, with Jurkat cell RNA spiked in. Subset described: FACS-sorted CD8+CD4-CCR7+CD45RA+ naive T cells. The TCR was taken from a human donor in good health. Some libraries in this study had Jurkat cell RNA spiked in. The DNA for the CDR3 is TGTGCCACCACCGACCGTGGACGCTACAATGAGCAGTTCTTC. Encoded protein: CATTDRGRYNEQFF.